The 26 T cell receptor beta chains in this list originate from one sample, sequenced in a study of blood T cell repertoires in COVID-19 (TCRdb year 2020). The method behind the library was the immunoSEQ multiplex PCR assay. TCRdb stores this immuneACCESS table with in-frame sequences only. Part of the clones is absent; in the studies checked, under half of the shortfall reflects unresolved V genes, and no reason is known for the rest. Counted in this sample were approximately 75,000 clones; 74% of them appeared once. Around 2.6% of the sample is held by the ten biggest clonotypes. Sequences were obtained from peripheral blood. The receptors stem from a human donor with acute or convalescent COVID-19. The donor label of this sample is uncertain.

The chain couples TRBV18 to TRBJ1-6; tentatively, D is TRBD1 (6 bases). The ends were cut back, 3 bases at V and 13 bases at J, with 16 bases in the middle. The germline V gene encodes CDR1 KGHSH and CDR2 LQKENI. The CDR3 is 14 residues long. CDR3 amino acids: CASSPRGGDSPLHF. CDR3 coding DNA: TGTGCCAGCTCACCGCGGGGGGGCGACTCCCCCCTCCACTTT. Based on the CDR3 plus reference TRBV18 and TRBJ1-6, the full variable domain is NAGVMQNPRHLVRRRGQEARLRCSPMKGHSHVYWYRQLPEEGLKFMVYLQKENIIDESGMPKERFSAEFPKEGPSILRIQQVVRGDSAAYFCASSPRGGDSPLHFGNGTRLTVT.

This clone was counted a single time. J is TRBJ2-5 and V is TRBV10-2; D remains unclear. The CDR3 runs to 13 residues. Germline-derived CDR1 and CDR2 are WSHSY and SAAADI. The V end was cut by 6 bases, the J end by 7 bases, with 15 bases between. In nucleotides, the CDR3 is TGCGCCAGCAGCCCCGAGCGTAGAGGGACCCAGTACTTC. Residues: CASSPERRGTQYF.

The rearrangement uses TRBV30 and TRBJ2-7; tentative D call: TRBD2 (6 bases). The CDR3 spans 15 residues. Germline V CDR1 and CDR2: GTSNPN, SVGIG (reference sequence). Between the trimmed V and J ends, which lost 1 base and 3 bases, there was a span of 16 bases. CDR3: CAWSGRGDSYYEQYF. The CDR3, as DNA: TGTGCCTGGAGTGGGAGGGGCGACTCATACTACGAGCAGTACTTC.

The chain has TRBV20-1 and TRBJ2-3, with D tentatively TRBD1 (6 bases). The CDR3 is 14 amino acids. V was pared by 3 bases and J by 0 bases, with 10 bases between. The germline V gene has CDR1 DFQATT and CDR2 SNEGSKA (reference sequence). CDR3 amino acids: CSASGGRSTDTQYF. The CDR3 nucleotides read TGCAGTGCTAGTGGGGGCCGGAGCACAGATACGCAGTATTTT.

The V and J genes are TRBV6-5 and TRBJ1-2; no clear D gene. CDR3 length equals 14 residues. The V end was cut by 6 bases, the J end by 2 bases, with 13 bases between. Germline assignment: CDR1 MNHEY and CDR2 SVGAGI. This chain's CDR3 is CASSGRGSNYGYTF. The CDR3 DNA reads TGTGCCAGCAGCGGTCGCGGGTCCAACTATGGCTACACCTTC.

CDR3 region: CASSQTGVFGYTF. The CDR3 region has the DNA TGCGCCAGCTCCCAGACAGGGGTGTTTGGCTACACCTTC. The chain links TRBV5-1 to TRBJ1-2; 8 bases map to TRBD1. From germline, CDR1 is SGHRS and CDR2 YFSETQ. V was pared by 7 bases and J by 7 bases, with 9 bases of the junction left unmatched. The CDR3 consists of 13 residues. The full variable domain, with the rest looked up from reference TRBV5-1 and TRBJ1-2, is KAGVTQTPRYLIKTRGQQVTLSCSPISGHRSVSWYQQTPGQGLQFLFEYFSETQRNKGNFPGRFSGRQFSNSRSEMNVSTLELGDSALYLCASSQTGVFGYTFGSGTRLTVV.

This clone is a singleton in its sample. The chain couples TRBV5-1 to TRBJ2-5, with TRBD2 identical over 11 bases. Unmatched junction bases numbered 9, after V lost 7 bases and J lost 4 bases. This CDR3 has 15 amino acids. Germline assignment: CDR1 SGHRS and CDR2 YFSETQ. This chain's CDR3 is CASAGASGGRETQYF. The CDR3 region has the DNA TGCGCCAGCGCGGGGGCTAGCGGGGGGAGAGAGACCCAGTACTTC.

J is TRBJ2-7 and V is TRBV6-5; 10 bases map to TRBD1. Germline-derived CDR1 and CDR2 are MNHEY and SVGAGI. J was trimmed by 4 bases and V by 6 bases; bases with no gene match: 6. This CDR3 spans 14 amino acids. The CDR3 loop reads CASRLGTGDYEQYF. The CDR3 DNA is TGTGCCAGCAGACTAGGGACAGGGGATTACGAGCAGTACTTC.

The chain carries TRBV11-2 and TRBJ2-1, with D perhaps matching TRBD2 (7 bases). V lost 3 bases to trimming and J lost 7 bases, with 16 bases between them. Germline-derived CDR1 and CDR2 are SGHAT and FQNNGV. The CDR3 loop spans 15 amino acids. This CDR3 reads CASSFGAGAMNEQFF. The CDR3 DNA follows: TGTGCCAGCAGCTTTGGGGCGGGGGCCATGAATGAGCAGTTCTTC.

The chain recombines TRBV10-3 with TRBJ1-5, with D possibly TRBD1 on 6 matching bases. Germline lookup yields CDR1 ENHRY and CDR2 SYGVKD. Trimming pared 8 bases from V and 6 bases from J, leaving 17 bases between. The CDR3 extends over 14 amino acids. CDR3 sequence reads: CAIALGGGGQPQHF. The CDR3 DNA reads TGTGCCATCGCGCTTGGGGGGGGCGGTCAGCCCCAGCATTTT.

J is TRBJ2-1 and V is TRBV14; D is ambiguous. V was cut by 0 bases and J by 1 base, with 13 bases left in between. Looked up from germline, CDR1 is SGHDN and CDR2 is FVKESK. The CDR3 extends over 17 amino acids. In nucleotides, the CDR3 is TGTGCCAGCAGCCAAGATCTGCCAGTCCTGTCCTACAATGAGCAGTTCTTC. Residues: CASSQDLPVLSYNEQFF.

The chain uses TRBV6-6 and TRBJ2-7; weak D call: TRBD1 (6 bases). The CDR3 has 10 amino acids. CDR1 is MNHNY and CDR2 is SVGAGI in the germline V gene (reference sequence). Trimming removed 11 bases from V and 5 bases from J, with 10 bases in between. The CDR3: CASRGHEQYF. Here the CDR3 DNA reads TGTGCCTCCAGGGGCCACGAGCAGTACTTC.

This chain joins TRBV18 and TRBJ2-3; 7 bases line up with TRBD2. The CDR3 consists of 15 residues. Trimming cost V 3 bases and J 3 bases; bases outside gene matches: 6. CDR1 KGHSH and CDR2 LQKENI come from the germline V gene. CDR3: CASSPRGLGTDTQYF. CDR3 DNA sequence: TGTGCCAGCTCACCCCGAGGACTAGGAACAGATACGCAGTATTTT. Combining the CDR3 with reference TRBV18 and TRBJ2-3 gives the whole variable domain NAGVMQNPRHLVRRRGQEARLRCSPMKGHSHVYWYRQLPEEGLKFMVYLQKENIIDESGMPKERFSAEFPKEGPSILRIQQVVRGDSAAYFCASSPRGLGTDTQYFGPGTRLTVL.

This clone was recorded only once. The chain is built from TRBV20-1 and TRBJ2-7; TRBD1 might be the D (5 bases). The V gene's germline CDR1 is DFQATT and CDR2 SNEGSKA (reference sequence). The length of the CDR3 is 10 residues. The V and J ends lost 3 bases and 9 bases respectively, with 9 bases between them. CDR3 amino acids: CSASSQGQYF. DNA of the CDR3: TGCAGTGCTAGTTCCCAGGGGCAGTACTTC.

The rearrangement uses TRBV19 and TRBJ2-1; 11 bases line up with TRBD2. Germline CDR1 and CDR2: LNHDA and SQIVND (reference sequence). The CDR3 is 16 residues long. Trimming at V came to 9 bases and at J to 8 bases, leaving 15 bases not matched to a gene. In DNA, the CDR3 is TGTGCCAGCAGGATAACCTTCACTAGCGGGAGCGATGAGCAGTTCTTC. Its protein product is CASRITFTSGSDEQFF.

The chain carries TRBV19 and TRBJ1-5; tentatively, D is TRBD1 (5 bases). V was pared by 7 bases and J by 6 bases, with 13 bases between. The CDR3 spans 13 residues. The V gene's germline CDR1 is LNHDA and CDR2 SQIVND (reference sequence). This chain's CDR3 is CASNLLGGQPQHF. The CDR3 DNA reads TGTGCCAGTAATCTATTGGGGGGTCAGCCCCAGCATTTT.

The V and J genes are TRBV7-3 and TRBJ1-1; 7 nucleotides match TRBD1. Trimming cost V 3 bases and J 3 bases; bases outside gene matches: 1. Germline values: CDR1 SGHTA, CDR2 FQGTGA. The CDR3 covers 13 residues. The CDR3 sequence: CASSFDRDTEAFF. The CDR3 bases are TGTGCCAGCAGCTTTGACAGGGACACTGAAGCTTTCTTT.

This chain connects TRBV5-6 to TRBJ2-3; TRBD1 matches at 9 bases. The V gene's germline CDR1 is SGHDT and CDR2 YYEEEE. V trimming: 4 bases; J trimming: 6 bases; junction bases outside the gene matches: 12. CDR3 length equals 16 residues. The CDR3, as DNA: TGTGCCAGCAGCGTAACAGGGGGCGCCCCGTCGGATACGCAGTATTTT. This sequence encodes CASSVTGGAPSDTQYF.

The chain links TRBV9 to TRBJ2-5; 7 nucleotides line up with TRBD2. CDR1 is SGDLS, CDR2 YYNGEE, per germline. CDR3 size: 15 residues. V shed 0 bases and J 5 bases; nucleotides not matched to a gene: 7. The CDR3 nucleotides read TGTGCCAGCAGCGTAGCAGCGGGGTTTGTTGAGACCCAGTACTTC. This codes for CASSVAAGFVETQYF.

This clone was observed a few times. This chain links TRBV7-2 with TRBJ2-3; the D is unclear. Germline V CDR1 and CDR2: SGHTA, FQGNSA. This CDR3 is 14 amino acids long. Trimming left V 3 bases short and J 3 bases short, with 10 bases between. CDR3 protein: CASSLSIRTDTQYF. In DNA form, the CDR3 reads TGTGCCAGCAGCTTGAGCATAAGAACAGATACGCAGTATTTT.

This chain connects TRBV6-5 to TRBJ2-5, with TRBD1 matching 9 bases. This CDR3 is built from 13 residues. Germline CDR1 reads MNHEY; CDR2 reads SVGAGI. With V trimmed by 6 bases and J by 3 bases, 2 bases remained unmatched. The CDR3 DNA reads TGTGCCAGCAGGAGGACAGGGGAAGAGACCCAGTACTTC. Amino acid sequence: CASRRTGEETQYF.

This chain uses TRBV5-6 with TRBJ2-1, with D perhaps matching TRBD1 (5 bases). CDR1 is SGHDT, CDR2 YYEEEE, per germline. The CDR3 length is 14 residues. Trimming took 0 bases from V and 9 from J, leaving 13 bases between them. For the CDR3, the DNA is TGTGCCAGCAGCTTGGAGGGGCTCGAGAGTGAGCAGTTCTTC. Translated: CASSLEGLESEQFF.

The rearrangement joins TRBV7-9 to TRBJ2-5; 9 bases map to TRBD2. The ends lost 5 bases at V and 1 base at J; junction bases unmatched: 14. The germline CDR1 and CDR2 sequences are SEHNR and FQNEAQ (reference sequence). The CDR3 is made up of 18 amino acids. CDR3 DNA sequence: TGTGCCAGCAGCCTAGGGACTAGCTCGGGAACGATCCAAGAGACCCAGTACTTC. It encodes CASSLGTSSGTIQETQYF.

This sequence joins TRBV27 and TRBJ1-1; 7 positions agree with TRBD1. The length of the CDR3 is 16 residues. V lost 2 bases and J lost 4; bases outside the gene matches: 10. Germline CDR1 and CDR2: MNHEY and SMNVEV (reference sequence). The CDR3 loop reads CASSLGNRGTGTEAFF. CDR3 nucleotide sequence: TGTGCCAGCAGTTTAGGGAACAGGGGAACTGGCACTGAAGCTTTCTTT.

V gene TRBV6-6 combines with J gene TRBJ2-5; D is unclear. The CDR3 sequence is 16 residues long. The V end lost 0 bases, the J end lost 0 bases, and 11 bases lay between the germline ends. The germline gives CDR1 MNHNY, CDR2 SVGAGI (reference sequence). CDR3 nucleotides: TGTGCCAGCAGTTACTCGTCAGGCCGGTACCAAGAGACCCAGTACTTC. It yields the protein CASSYSSGRYQETQYF.

The chain uses TRBV4-2 and TRBJ1-1; unclear D gene. The V gene lost 8 bases and the J gene lost 0 bases, with 22 bases spanning the gap. Germline CDR1 reads LGHNA; CDR2 reads YNFKEQ. CDR3 length equals 17 residues. The CDR3: CASSMQAGIYMNTEAFF. Written as DNA, the CDR3 is TGTGCCAGCTCTATGCAAGCAGGAATATACATGAACACTGAAGCTTTCTTT.